A selection of T cell receptor beta chains follows, all from one sample in a study of T cells expressing NK-cell markers. Following a re-call of the 5' RACE reads, TCRdb has one entry per CDR3 protein and lacks DNA. The sample data list about 460,000 distinct CDR3 sequences. Sample: blood T cells: a sorted CD56 or NKG2C T cell subset, CD4+ or CD8+ T cells, or bulk PBMC T cells (not recorded which). These TCRs come from a woman in her forties or fifties in good health. Each CDR3 is given with its conserved first and last residue.

V,J,CDR3
TRBV12-3/TRBV12-4,TRBJ2-7,CASARRGEGAGGRGEQYF
TRBV5-1,TRBJ2-4,CASSWDRSGQLLAKNIQYF
TRBV28,TRBJ1-6,CASSPTRGAGDSPLHF
TRBV14,TRBJ2-3,CASSQDGLALLTDTQYF
TRBV12-3/TRBV12-4,TRBJ2-1,CASSPHQGLAKSSYNEQFF
TRBV6-5,TRBJ1-2,CASKKRGPYGYTF
TRBV4-1,TRBJ2-5,CASSQAEAETQYF
TRBV6-6,TRBJ1-2,CASSSRDRGFSYTF
TRBV7-9,TRBJ2-1,CASSTTGVGQFF
TRBV11-2,TRBJ2-5,CASSAPKETQYF
TRBV12-3/TRBV12-4,TRBJ2-6,CASSPPLLGSGANVLTF
TRBV29-1,TRBJ2-1,CSVSLGSLQFF
TRBV20-1,TRBJ2-1,CSARDWRETKNEQFF
TRBV5-1,TRBJ2-2,CASSLEPKQTGELFF
TRBV24-1,TRBJ2-3,CATSAGGTSGFSTDTQYF
TRBV12-3/TRBV12-4,TRBJ1-1,CASSPLRQIYTEAFF
TRBV15,TRBJ2-7,CATSLLAEPFYEQYF
TRBV12-5,TRBJ1-5,CASGLQGPTVQHF
TRBV5-1,TRBJ2-1,CASSLVSGSSYNEQFF
TRBV6-1,TRBJ1-3,CASSTGSRSGNTIYF
TRBV7-9,TRBJ2-4,CASSPQGTLAKNIQYF
TRBV6-6,TRBJ1-1,CASRPEGQGSEAFF
TRBV6-6,TRBJ2-7,CASSPGSGLKGEQYF
TRBV10-3,TRBJ2-1,CAISDLTTANEQFF
TRBV12-3/TRBV12-4,TRBJ1-1,CASSPRQTHTEAFF
TRBV6-6,TRBJ1-3,CASSYTSLQGRAGNTIYF
TRBV5-1,TRBJ2-1,CASRPVSDYNEQFF
TRBV20-1,TRBJ2-7,CSARAGRGNEQYF
TRBV5-1,TRBJ1-5,CASSSDPGDQPQHF
TRBV6-2/TRBV6-3,TRBJ1-1,CASSYPTGGITEAFF
TRBV19,TRBJ1-2,CASSIEGTYGYTF
TRBV20-1,TRBJ2-1,CSARLAGVRYNEQFF
TRBV5-4,TRBJ2-5,CASSFYQGGQETQYF
TRBV11-3,TRBJ1-2,CASSRPGQGIEGYTF
TRBV4-1,TRBJ2-1,CASRETGQGNNEQFF
TRBV5-1,TRBJ1-2,CASSGAGLTYGYTF
TRBV5-1,TRBJ2-2,CASSFTATENTGELFF
TRBV15,TRBJ2-2,CATSPTGGKTGELFF
TRBV7-8,TRBJ2-1,CASSYGLAGRDEQFF
TRBV20-1,TRBJ2-1,CSARGGTVDEQFF
TRBV10-3,TRBJ2-7,CAILGDRGTYEQYF
TRBV12-3/TRBV12-4,TRBJ2-3,CASSSSATNTQYF
TRBV21-1,TRBJ2-5,CASSQKGGLGETQYF
TRBV7-3,TRBJ2-3,CASSLGVIVDTQYF
TRBV5-1,TRBJ2-2,CASSPEFGGELFF
TRBV30,TRBJ2-1,CAWRVRGLKFF
TRBV2,TRBJ1-6,CASAPDSYNSPLHF
TRBV11-2,TRBJ2-3,CASSLGTRPQTDTQYF
TRBV12-3/TRBV12-4,TRBJ2-3,CASSVLAGAGGTQYF
TRBV4-1,TRBJ1-4,CASSQGIQGAEKLFF
TRBV12-3/TRBV12-4,TRBJ1-4,CASSLTLSPRLFF
TRBV9,TRBJ1-4,CASSVGGGFSEKLFF
TRBV10-2,TRBJ2-3,CASCHAGQGEDTQYF
TRBV20-1,TRBJ2-3,CSASIEGGAGYTDTQYF
TRBV29-1,TRBJ1-3,CSVEDRGNSGNTIYF
TRBV3-1,TRBJ2-7,CASRDRGTSIYEQYF
TRBV7-2,TRBJ2-2,CASSLEGPYTGELFF
TRBV2,TRBJ2-3,CATVKGLFTDTQYF
TRBV20-1,TRBJ2-3,CSAQGLGDTQYF